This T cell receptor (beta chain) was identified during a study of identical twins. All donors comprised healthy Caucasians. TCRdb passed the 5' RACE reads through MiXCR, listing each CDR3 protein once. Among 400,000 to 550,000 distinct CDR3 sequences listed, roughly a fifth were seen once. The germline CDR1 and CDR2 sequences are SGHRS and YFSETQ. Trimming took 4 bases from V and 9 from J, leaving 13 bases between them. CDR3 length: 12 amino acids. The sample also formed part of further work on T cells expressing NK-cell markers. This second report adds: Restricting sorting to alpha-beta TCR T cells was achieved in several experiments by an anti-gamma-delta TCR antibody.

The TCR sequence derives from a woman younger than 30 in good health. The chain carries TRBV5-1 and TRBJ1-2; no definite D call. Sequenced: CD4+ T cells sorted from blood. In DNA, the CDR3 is TGCGCCAGCAGCCCGGAACGAGGGAGCTACACCTTC. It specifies CASSPERGSYTF.